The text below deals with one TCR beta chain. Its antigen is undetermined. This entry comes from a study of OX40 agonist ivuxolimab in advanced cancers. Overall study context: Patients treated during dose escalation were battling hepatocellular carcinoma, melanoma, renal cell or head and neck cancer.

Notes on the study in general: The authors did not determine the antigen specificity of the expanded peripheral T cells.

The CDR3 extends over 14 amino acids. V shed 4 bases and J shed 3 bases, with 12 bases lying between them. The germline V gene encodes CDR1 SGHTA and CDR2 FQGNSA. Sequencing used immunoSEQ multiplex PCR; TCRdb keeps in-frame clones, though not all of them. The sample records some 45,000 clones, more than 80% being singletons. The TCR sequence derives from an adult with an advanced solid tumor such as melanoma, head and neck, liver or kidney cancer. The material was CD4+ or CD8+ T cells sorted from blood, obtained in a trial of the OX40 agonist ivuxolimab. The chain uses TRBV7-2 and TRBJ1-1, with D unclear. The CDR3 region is CASSYVVMDTEAFF. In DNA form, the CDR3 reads TGTGCCAGCAGCTACGTGGTTATGGACACTGAAGCTTTCTTT.